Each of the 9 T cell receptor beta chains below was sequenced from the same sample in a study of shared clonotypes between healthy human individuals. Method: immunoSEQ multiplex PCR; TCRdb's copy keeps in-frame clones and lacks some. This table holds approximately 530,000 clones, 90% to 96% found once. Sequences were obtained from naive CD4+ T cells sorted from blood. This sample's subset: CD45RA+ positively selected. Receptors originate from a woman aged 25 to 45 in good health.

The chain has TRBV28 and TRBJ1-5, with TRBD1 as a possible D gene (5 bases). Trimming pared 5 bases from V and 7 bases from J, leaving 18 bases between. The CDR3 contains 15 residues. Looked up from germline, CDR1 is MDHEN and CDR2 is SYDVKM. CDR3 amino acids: CASSPGPAAGQPQHF. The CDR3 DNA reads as TGTGCCAGCAGTCCGGGGCCCGCAGCCGGGCAGCCCCAGCATTTT.

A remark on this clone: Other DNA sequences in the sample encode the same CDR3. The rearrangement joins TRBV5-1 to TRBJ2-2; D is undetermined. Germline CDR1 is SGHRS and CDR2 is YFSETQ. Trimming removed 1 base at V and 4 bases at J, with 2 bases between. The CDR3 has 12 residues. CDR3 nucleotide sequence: TGCGCCAGCAGCTTGTCCACCGGGGAGCTGTTTTTT. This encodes CASSLSTGELFF.

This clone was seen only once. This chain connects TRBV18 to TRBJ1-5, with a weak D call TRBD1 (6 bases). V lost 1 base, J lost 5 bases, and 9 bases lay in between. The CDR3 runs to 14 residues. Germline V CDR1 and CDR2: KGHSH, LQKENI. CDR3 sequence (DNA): TGTGCCAGCTCACCACGACAGGCCGATCAGCCCCAGCATTTT. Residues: CASSPRQADQPQHF.

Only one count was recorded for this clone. The CDR3 DNA reads TGTGCCAGCAGCCGATCTAGCGGGAGGGCCCGGAGTGAGCAGTTCTTC. Its protein product is CASSRSSGRARSEQFF. The chain employs TRBV28 and TRBJ2-1, with 12 nucleotides matching TRBD2. The junction had 12 bases not matched to a gene; V was cut back by 6 bases and J by 9 bases. This CDR3 is 16 amino acids long. Per the germline V gene, CDR1 is MDHEN and CDR2 is SYDVKM.

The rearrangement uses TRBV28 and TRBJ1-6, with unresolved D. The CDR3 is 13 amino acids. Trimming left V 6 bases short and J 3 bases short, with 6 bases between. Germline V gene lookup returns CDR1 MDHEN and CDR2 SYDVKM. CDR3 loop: CASRANYNSPLHF. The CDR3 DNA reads TGTGCCAGCAGGGCCAACTATAATTCACCCCTCCACTTT. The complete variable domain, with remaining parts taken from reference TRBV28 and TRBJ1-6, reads DVKVTQSSRYLVKRTGEKVFLECVQDMDHENMFWYRQDPGLGLRLIYFSYDVKMKEKGDIPEGYSVSREKKERFSLILESASTNQTSMYLCASRANYNSPLHFGNGTRLTVT.

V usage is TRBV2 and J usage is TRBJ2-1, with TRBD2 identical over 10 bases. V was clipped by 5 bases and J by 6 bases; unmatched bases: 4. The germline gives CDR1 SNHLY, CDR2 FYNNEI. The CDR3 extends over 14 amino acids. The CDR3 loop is CASSLAGVLNEQFF. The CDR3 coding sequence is TGTGCCAGCAGTCTAGCGGGGGTTCTCAATGAGCAGTTCTTC.

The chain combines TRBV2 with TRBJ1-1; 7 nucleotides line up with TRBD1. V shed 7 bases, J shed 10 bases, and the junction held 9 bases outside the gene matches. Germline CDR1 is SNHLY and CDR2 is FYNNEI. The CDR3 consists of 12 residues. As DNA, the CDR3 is TGTGCCAGCATTGGAGGGGGCTCGGGAGCTTTCTTT. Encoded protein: CASIGGGSGAFF.

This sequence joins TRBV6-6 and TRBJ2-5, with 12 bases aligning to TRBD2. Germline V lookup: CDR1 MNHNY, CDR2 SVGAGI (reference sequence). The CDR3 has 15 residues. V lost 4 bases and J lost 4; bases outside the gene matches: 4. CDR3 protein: CASSFTSGRRETQYF. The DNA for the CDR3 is TGTGCCAGCAGTTTCACTAGCGGGAGGAGAGAGACCCAGTACTTC.

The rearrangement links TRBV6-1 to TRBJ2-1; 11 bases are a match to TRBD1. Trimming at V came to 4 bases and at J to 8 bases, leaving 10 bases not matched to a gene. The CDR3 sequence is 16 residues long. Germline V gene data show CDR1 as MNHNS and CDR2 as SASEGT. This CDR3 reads CASSAVGQGVADEQFF. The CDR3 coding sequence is TGTGCCAGCAGTGCCGTGGGACAGGGGGTGGCCGATGAGCAGTTCTTC.